This TCR beta chain was captured in a study of T cell repertoires and HLA-DP antigens. Note on this clone: Its matching antigen is unknown.

Clones were sequenced by immunoSEQ multiplex PCR, and TCRdb holds only the in-frame ones, with some missing. The sample includes some 110,000 clones, around 93% of them seen just once. Looked up from germline, CDR1 is MNHEY and CDR2 is SMNVEV (reference sequence). This CDR3 spans 16 amino acids. With 4 bases removed from V and 8 bases from J, the gap between germline ends came to 23 bases. The rearrangement joins TRBV27 to TRBJ1-2; tentative D call: TRBD1 (5 bases). The source of this sequence is a woman younger than 35 in good health and CMV-seronegative. Input material: CD4+ T cells from PBMCs. The DNA of the CDR3 is TGTGCCAGCAGTTCGTCCCGGGACCCCCGGTGGGTCGGCTACACCTTC. Amino acids: CASSSSRDPRWVGYTF.